This TCR beta chain was recorded in a study of response to subunit inactivated influenza vaccine. The study's findings and limits: The authors offered the suggestion that each seasonal influenza vaccination recruits few new T cells.

TCRdb re-called the RT-PCR reads through MiXCR, storing one row per CDR3 protein. The sample carries about 190,000 distinct CDR3 sequences, under 15% recorded once. About this clonotype itself: What it binds is not known.

The TCR comes from a man aged 50-60 years who received an inactivated influenza vaccine. The sequences come from CD8+ T cells sorted from PBMCs, collected about 5 days after vaccination.

The CDR3 DNA reads as TGTGCCAGTGAAAGAGGGGAGCTGTTTTTT. Its protein product is CASERGELFF. The J gene is TRBJ2-2, the V gene TRBV6-5, with no clear D. Trimming stripped 9 bases from V and 8 bases from J, with 7 bases between. Germline V CDR1 and CDR2: MNHEY, SVGAGI. This CDR3 is built from 10 residues.